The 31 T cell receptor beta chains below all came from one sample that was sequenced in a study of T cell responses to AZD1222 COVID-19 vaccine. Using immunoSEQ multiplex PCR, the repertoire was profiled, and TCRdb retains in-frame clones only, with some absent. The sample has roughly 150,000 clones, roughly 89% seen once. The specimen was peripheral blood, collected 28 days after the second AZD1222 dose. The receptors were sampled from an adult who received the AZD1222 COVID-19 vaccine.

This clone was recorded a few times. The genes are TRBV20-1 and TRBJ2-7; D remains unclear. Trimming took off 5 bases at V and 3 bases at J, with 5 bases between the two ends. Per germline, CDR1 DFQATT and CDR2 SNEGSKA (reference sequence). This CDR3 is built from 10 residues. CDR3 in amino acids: CSAGNYEQYF. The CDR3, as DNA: TGCAGTGCTGGAAACTACGAGCAGTACTTC.

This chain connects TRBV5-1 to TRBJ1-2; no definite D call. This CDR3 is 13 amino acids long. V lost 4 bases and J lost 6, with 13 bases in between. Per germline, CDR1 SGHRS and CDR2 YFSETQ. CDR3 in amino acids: CASSGPVPDGYTF. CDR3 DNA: TGCGCCAGCAGCGGACCAGTCCCAGATGGCTACACCTTC.

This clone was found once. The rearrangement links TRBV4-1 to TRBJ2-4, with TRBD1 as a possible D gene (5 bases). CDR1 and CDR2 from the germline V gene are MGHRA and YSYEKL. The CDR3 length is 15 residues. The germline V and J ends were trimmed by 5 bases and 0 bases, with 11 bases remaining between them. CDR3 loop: CASSGQGLAKNIQYF. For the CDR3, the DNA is TGCGCCAGCAGCGGGCAGGGCCTAGCCAAAAACATTCAGTACTTC.

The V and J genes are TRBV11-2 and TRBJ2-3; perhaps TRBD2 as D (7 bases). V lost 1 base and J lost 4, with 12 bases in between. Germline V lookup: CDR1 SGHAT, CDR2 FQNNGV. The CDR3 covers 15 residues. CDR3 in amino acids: CASSLAGGPPDTQYF. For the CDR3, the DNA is TGTGCCAGCAGCTTAGCGGGGGGCCCCCCAGATACGCAGTATTTT. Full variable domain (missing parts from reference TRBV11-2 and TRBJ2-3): EAGVAQSPRYKIIEKRQSVAFWCNPISGHATLYWYQQILGQGPKLLIQFQNNGVVDDSQLPKDRFSAERLKGVDSTLKIQPAKLEDSAVYLCASSLAGGPPDTQYFGPGTRLTVL.

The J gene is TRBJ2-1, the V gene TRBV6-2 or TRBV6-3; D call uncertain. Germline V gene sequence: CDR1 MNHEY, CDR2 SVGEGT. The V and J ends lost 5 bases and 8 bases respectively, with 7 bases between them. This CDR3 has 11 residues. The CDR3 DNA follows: TGTGCCAGCAGTAATTTCGATGAGCAGTTCTTC. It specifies CASSNFDEQFF.

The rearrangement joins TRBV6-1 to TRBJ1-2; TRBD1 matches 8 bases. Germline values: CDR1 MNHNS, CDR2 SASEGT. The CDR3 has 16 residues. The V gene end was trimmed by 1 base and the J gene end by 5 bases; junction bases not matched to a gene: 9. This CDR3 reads CASSEGQGQVPYGYTF. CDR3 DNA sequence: TGTGCCAGCAGTGAAGGACAGGGACAGGTTCCTTATGGCTACACCTTC.

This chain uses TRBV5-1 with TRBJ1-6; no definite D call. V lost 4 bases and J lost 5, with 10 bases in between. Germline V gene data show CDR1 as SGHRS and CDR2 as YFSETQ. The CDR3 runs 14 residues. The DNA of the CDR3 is TGCGCCAGCAGCACGGGGTACGATAATTCACCCCTCCACTTT. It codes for CASSTGYDNSPLHF. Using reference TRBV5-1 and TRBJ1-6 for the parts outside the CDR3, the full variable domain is KAGVTQTPRYLIKTRGQQVTLSCSPISGHRSVSWYQQTPGQGLQFLFEYFSETQRNKGNFPGRFSGRQFSNSRSEMNVSTLELGDSALYLCASSTGYDNSPLHFGNGTRLTVT.

CDR3 sequence: CASSSNTDTQYF. In nucleotides, the CDR3 is TGTGCCAGCAGCTCAAACACAGATACGCAGTATTTT. The chain is built from TRBV7-9 and TRBJ2-3; D uncertain. The V and J ends lost 4 bases and 2 bases respectively, with 4 bases between them. This CDR3 region has 12 residues. The germline V gene has CDR1 SEHNR and CDR2 FQNEAQ (reference sequence).

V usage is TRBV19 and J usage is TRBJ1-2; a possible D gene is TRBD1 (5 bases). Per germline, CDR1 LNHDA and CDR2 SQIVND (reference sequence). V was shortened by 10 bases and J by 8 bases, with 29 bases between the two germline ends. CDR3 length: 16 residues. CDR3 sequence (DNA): TGTGCCACCACCCTAAAATCATCTCGGGACCTACGGGGCTACACCTTC. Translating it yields CATTLKSSRDLRGYTF.

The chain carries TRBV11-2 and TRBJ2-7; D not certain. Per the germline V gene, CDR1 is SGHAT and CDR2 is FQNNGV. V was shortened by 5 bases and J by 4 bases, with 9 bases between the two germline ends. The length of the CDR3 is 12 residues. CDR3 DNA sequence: TGTGCCAGCAGCAGAGGTGGGTACGAGCAGTACTTC. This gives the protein CASSRGGYEQYF.

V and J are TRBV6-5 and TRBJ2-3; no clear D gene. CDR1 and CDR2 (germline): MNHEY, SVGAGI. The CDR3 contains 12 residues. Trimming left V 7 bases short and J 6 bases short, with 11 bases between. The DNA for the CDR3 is TGTGCCAGCAAACCCTCTACGGATACGCAGTATTTT. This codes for CASKPSTDTQYF.

CDR3 coding DNA: TGCGCCAGCACCGGACAGGGGGTCCACGAGCAGTACTTC. Translation: CASTGQGVHEQYF. The V call is TRBV4-1, the J call TRBJ2-7, with 10 bases aligning to TRBD1. There are 13 residues in the CDR3. Germline trimming cut 7 bases from V and 5 bases from J; bases unmatched to any gene: 5. CDR1 and CDR2 (germline): MGHRA, YSYEKL.

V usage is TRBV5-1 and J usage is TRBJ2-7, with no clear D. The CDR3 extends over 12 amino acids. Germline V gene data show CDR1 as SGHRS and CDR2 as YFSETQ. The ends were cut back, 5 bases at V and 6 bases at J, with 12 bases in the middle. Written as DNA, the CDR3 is TGCGCCAGCAGTCTAGGCCCCGCCGAGCAGTACTTC. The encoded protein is CASSLGPAEQYF. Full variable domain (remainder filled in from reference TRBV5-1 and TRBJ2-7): KAGVTQTPRYLIKTRGQQVTLSCSPISGHRSVSWYQQTPGQGLQFLFEYFSETQRNKGNFPGRFSGRQFSNSRSEMNVSTLELGDSALYLCASSLGPAEQYFGPGTRLTVT.

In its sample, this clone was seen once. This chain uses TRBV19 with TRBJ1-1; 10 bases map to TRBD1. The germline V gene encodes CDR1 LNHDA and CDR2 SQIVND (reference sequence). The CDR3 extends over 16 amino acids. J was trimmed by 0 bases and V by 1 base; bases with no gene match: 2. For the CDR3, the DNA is TGTGCCAGTAGTATAGCGGGACAGGGGATGAACACTGAAGCTTTCTTT. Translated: CASSIAGQGMNTEAFF. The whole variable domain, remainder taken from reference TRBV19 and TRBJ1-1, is DGGITQSPKYLFRKEGQNVTLSCEQNLNHDAMYWYRQDPGQGLRLIYYSQIVNDFQKGDIAEGYSVSREKKESFPLTVTSAQKNPTAFYLCASSIAGQGMNTEAFFGQGTRLTVV.

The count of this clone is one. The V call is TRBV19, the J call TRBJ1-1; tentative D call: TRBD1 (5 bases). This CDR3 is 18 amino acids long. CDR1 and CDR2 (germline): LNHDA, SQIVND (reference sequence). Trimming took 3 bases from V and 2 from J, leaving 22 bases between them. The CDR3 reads CASSMIPDVDRLNTEAFF. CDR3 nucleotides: TGTGCCAGTAGTATGATTCCCGACGTTGACAGATTAAACACTGAAGCTTTCTTT.

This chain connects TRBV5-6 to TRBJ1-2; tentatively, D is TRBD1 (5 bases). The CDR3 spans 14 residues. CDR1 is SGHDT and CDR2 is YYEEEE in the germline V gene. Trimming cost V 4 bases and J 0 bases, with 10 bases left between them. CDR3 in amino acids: CASSESGSNYGYTF. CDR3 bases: TGTGCCAGCAGCGAATCAGGGTCTAACTATGGCTACACCTTC.

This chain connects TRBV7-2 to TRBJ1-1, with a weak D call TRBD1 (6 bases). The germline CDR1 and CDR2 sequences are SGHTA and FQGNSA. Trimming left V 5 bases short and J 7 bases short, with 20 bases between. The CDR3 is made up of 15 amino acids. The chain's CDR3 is CASSLPTGLRNEAFF. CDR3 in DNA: TGTGCCAGCAGCCTACCTACAGGGCTGAGAAATGAAGCTTTCTTT. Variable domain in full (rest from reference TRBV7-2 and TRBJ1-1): GAGVSQSPSNKVTEKGKDVELRCDPISGHTALYWYRQSLGQGLEFLIYFQGNSAPDKSGLPSDRFSAERTGGSVSTLTIQRTQQEDSAVYLCASSLPTGLRNEAFFGQGTRLTVV.

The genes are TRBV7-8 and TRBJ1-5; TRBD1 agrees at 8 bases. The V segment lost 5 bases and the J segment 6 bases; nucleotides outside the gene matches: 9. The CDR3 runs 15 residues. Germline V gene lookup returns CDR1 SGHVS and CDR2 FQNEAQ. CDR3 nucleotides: TGTGCCAGCAGCAGAGGACAGGGAAAGAGTCAGCCCCAGCATTTT. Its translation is CASSRGQGKSQPQHF.

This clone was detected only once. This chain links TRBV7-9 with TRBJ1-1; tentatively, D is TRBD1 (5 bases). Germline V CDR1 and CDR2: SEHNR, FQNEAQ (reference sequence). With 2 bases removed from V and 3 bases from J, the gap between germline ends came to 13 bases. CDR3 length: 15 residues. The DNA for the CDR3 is TGTGCCAGCAGCTTAAAAACAGGCTGGGACACTGAAGCTTTCTTT. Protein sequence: CASSLKTGWDTEAFF.

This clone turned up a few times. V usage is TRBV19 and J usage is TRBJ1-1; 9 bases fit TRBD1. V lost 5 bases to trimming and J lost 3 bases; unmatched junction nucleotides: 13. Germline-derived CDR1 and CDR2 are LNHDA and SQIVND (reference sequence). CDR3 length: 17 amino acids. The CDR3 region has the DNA TGTGCCAGTAGTCTCTCACAGGGGGCCAGATGGTACACTGAAGCTTTCTTT. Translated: CASSLSQGARWYTEAFF.

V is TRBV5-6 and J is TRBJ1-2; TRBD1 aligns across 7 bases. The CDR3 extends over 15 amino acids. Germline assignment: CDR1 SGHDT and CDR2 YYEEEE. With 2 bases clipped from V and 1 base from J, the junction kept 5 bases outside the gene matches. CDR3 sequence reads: CASSLIDRDNYGYTF. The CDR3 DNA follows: TGTGCCAGCAGCTTAATTGACAGGGATAACTATGGCTACACCTTC.

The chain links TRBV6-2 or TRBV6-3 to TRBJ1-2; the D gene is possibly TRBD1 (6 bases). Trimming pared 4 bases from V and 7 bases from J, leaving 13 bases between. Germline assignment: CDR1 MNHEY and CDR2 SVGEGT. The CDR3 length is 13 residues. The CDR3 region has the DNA TGTGCCAGCAGTTTTAACGGACAGATTGGCTACACCTTC. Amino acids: CASSFNGQIGYTF.

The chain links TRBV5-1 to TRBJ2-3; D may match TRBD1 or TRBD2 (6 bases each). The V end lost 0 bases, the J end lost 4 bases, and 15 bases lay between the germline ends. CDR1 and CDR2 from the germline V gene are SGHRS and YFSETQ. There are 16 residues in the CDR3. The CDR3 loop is CASSLEGGRVADTQYF. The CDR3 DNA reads TGCGCCAGCAGCTTGGAGGGGGGCCGAGTGGCAGATACGCAGTATTTT. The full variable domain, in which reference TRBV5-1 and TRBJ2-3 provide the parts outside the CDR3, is KAGVTQTPRYLIKTRGQQVTLSCSPISGHRSVSWYQQTPGQGLQFLFEYFSETQRNKGNFPGRFSGRQFSNSRSEMNVSTLELGDSALYLCASSLEGGRVADTQYFGPGTRLTVL.

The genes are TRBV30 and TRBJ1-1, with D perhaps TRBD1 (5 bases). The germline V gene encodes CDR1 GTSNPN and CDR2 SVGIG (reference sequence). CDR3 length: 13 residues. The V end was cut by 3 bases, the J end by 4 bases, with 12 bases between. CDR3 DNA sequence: TGTGCCTGGAGGAGGTTCGGGGGCACTGAAGCTTTCTTT. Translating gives CAWRRFGGTEAFF.

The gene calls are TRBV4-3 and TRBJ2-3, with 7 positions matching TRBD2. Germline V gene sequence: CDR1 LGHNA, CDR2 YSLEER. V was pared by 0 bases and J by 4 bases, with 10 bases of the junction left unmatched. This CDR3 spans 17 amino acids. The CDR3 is CASSQDFGRGFADTQYF. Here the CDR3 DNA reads TGCGCCAGCAGCCAAGATTTTGGGCGGGGGTTCGCAGATACGCAGTATTTT.

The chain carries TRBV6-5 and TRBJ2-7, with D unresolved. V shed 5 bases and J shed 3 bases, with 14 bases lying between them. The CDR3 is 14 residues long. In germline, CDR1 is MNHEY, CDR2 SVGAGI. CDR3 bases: TGTGCCAGCAGTACCCCCGGTCAAGTCTACGAGCAGTACTTC. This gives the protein CASSTPGQVYEQYF.

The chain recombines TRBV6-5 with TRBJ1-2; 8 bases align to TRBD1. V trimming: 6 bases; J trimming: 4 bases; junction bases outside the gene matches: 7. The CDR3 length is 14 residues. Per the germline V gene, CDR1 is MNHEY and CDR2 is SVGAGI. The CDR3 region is CASSTLTGVYGYTF. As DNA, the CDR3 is TGTGCCAGCAGCACCTTGACAGGGGTCTATGGCTACACCTTC.

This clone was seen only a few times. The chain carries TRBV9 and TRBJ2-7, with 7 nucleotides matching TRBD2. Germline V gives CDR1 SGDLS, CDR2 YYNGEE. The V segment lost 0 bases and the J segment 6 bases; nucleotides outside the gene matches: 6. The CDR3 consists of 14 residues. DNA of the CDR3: TGTGCCAGCAGCGTAGGGGAAGGGAGGGCCGAGCAGTACTTC. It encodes CASSVGEGRAEQYF.

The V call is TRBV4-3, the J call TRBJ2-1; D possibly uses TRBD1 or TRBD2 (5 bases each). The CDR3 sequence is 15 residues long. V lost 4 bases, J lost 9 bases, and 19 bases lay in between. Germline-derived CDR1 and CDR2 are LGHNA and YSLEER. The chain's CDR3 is CASSRHRDRGGEQFF. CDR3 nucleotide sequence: TGCGCCAGCAGCCGGCACCGGGACCGGGGCGGTGAGCAGTTCTTC.

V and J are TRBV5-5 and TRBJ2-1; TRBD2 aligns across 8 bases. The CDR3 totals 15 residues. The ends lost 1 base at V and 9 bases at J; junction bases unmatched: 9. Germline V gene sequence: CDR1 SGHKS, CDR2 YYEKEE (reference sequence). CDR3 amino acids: CASSLSGGGSGEQFF. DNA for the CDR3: TGTGCCAGCAGCTTGAGTGGCGGGGGGTCGGGTGAGCAGTTCTTC.

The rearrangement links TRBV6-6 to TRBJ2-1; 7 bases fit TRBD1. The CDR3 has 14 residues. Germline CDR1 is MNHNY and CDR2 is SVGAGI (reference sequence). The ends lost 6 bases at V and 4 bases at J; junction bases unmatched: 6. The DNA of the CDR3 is TGTGCCAGCAGAGTCCGGGACAGTTACAATGAGCAGTTCTTC. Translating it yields CASRVRDSYNEQFF.